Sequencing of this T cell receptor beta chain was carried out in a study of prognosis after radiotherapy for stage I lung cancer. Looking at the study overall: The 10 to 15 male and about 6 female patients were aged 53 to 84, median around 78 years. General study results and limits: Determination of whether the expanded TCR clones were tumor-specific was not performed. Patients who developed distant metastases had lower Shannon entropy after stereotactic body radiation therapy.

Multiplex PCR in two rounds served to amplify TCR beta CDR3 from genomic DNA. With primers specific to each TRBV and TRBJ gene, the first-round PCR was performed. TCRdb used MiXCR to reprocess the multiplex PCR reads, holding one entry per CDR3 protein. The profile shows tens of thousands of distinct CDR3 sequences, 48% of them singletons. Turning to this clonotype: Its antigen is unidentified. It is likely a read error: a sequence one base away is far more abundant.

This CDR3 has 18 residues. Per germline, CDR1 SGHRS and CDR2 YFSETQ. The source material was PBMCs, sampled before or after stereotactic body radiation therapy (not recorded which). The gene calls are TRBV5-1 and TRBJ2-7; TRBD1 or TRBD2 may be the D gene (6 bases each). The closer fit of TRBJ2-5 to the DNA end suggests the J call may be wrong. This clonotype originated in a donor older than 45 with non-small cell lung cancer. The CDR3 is CASSLTGGVLSGEETQYF. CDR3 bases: TGCGCCAGCAGCTTGACCGGGGGCGTATTGAGTGGGGAAGAGACCCAGTACTTC.